What follows are 16 T cell receptor beta chains derived from one specimen sequenced in a study of shared clonotypes between healthy human individuals. Produced via immunoSEQ multiplex PCR; TCRdb's table is partial and in-frame only. The sample holds approximately 2.4 million clones; under 97% are singletons and the top ten take approximately 0.13%. Sequencing was performed on naive CD4+ T cells sorted from blood. Subset described: CD45RA+ positively selected. The source is a man between 18 and 29 years old in good health.

The V gene is TRBV6-6, the J gene TRBJ1-5; D not resolved. Trimming removed 7 bases from V and 3 bases from J, with 10 bases in between. The CDR3 covers 13 residues. CDR1 and CDR2 (germline): MNHNY, SVGAGI (reference sequence). CDR3 loop: CASTSRDNQPQHF. In nucleotides, the CDR3 is TGTGCCAGCACCAGCCGGGACAATCAGCCCCAGCATTTT.

V and J are TRBV4-3 and TRBJ2-7; 10 bases are shared with TRBD1. The CDR3 length is 13 residues. The J segment lost 6 bases and the V segment lost 4 bases, leaving 3 bases of the junction unmatched. The germline V gene encodes CDR1 LGHNA and CDR2 YSLEER. The CDR3 DNA sequence: TGCGCCAGCAGCCGGGACAGGGGAGGCGAGCAGTACTTC. It is translated as CASSRDRGGEQYF.

This clone has more than one count but fewer than ten. At the DNA level, this CDR3 is encoded by other sequences in the same sample as well. The V call is TRBV5-6, the J call TRBJ2-5; D possibly uses TRBD1 or TRBD2 (5 bases each). CDR1 and CDR2 (germline): SGHDT, YYEEEE. There are 13 residues in the CDR3. Between the trimmed V and J ends, which lost 1 base and 6 bases, there was a span of 10 bases. This CDR3 reads CASSLPGAKTQYF. CDR3 nucleotide sequence: TGTGCCAGCAGCTTGCCCGGGGCCAAGACCCAGTACTTC. Complete variable domain (other parts from reference TRBV5-6 and TRBJ2-5): DAGVTQSPTHLIKTRGQQVTLRCSPKSGHDTVSWYQQALGQGPQFIFQYYEEEERQRGNFPDRFSGHQFPNYSSELNVNALLLGDSALYLCASSLPGAKTQYFGPGTRLLVL.

The V gene is TRBV28, the J gene TRBJ2-3; possible D gene TRBD1, 6 bases. Germline CDR1 MDHEN, CDR2 SYDVKM. CDR3 size: 15 residues. V was trimmed by 6 bases and J by 5 bases, leaving 18 bases between them. The DNA for the CDR3 is TGTGCCAGCAGCCGTTGGGGGACAACCGGAGATACGCAGTATTTT. Protein: CASSRWGTTGDTQYF.

V is TRBV5-1 and J is TRBJ2-1; 8 nucleotides line up with TRBD1. The germline gives CDR1 SGHRS, CDR2 YFSETQ. J gave up 6 bases and V 4 bases, and 3 bases lay outside the gene matches. The CDR3 runs to 13 residues. Here the CDR3 reads CASSVGTGNEQFF. CDR3 DNA sequence: TGCGCCAGCAGCGTCGGGACAGGCAATGAGCAGTTCTTC.

This clone has a handful of counts. CDR3 sequence reads: CAISDGGNGGYTF. CDR3 DNA: TGTGCCATCAGTGATGGGGGGAATGGCGGCTACACCTTC. The chain is built from TRBV10-3 and TRBJ1-2, with a tentative D call TRBD1 (5 bases). Trimming took 3 bases from V and 8 from J, leaving 13 bases between them. This CDR3 is built from 13 residues. CDR1 and CDR2 from the germline V gene are ENHRY and SYGVKD.

This chain links TRBV2 with TRBJ2-7; tentatively, D is TRBD1 or TRBD2 (5 bases each). The CDR3 is 14 residues long. The germline V gene has CDR1 SNHLY and CDR2 FYNNEI. V dropped 8 bases and J dropped 1 base, with 15 bases sitting between them. CDR3 sequence: CASLELGESYEQYF. In nucleotides, the CDR3 is TGTGCCAGCCTTGAGCTGGGGGAATCCTACGAGCAGTACTTC.

The chain carries TRBV7-2 and TRBJ2-7, with D unresolved. With 7 bases removed from V and 6 bases from J, the gap between germline ends came to 10 bases. The germline V gene has CDR1 SGHTA and CDR2 FQGNSA. The CDR3 length is 11 residues. CDR3: CASTSNTEQYF. CDR3 sequence (DNA): TGTGCCAGCACCTCAAATACCGAGCAGTACTTC.

In its sample, this clone was seen once. This chain connects TRBV11-3 to TRBJ1-3; D is undetermined. This CDR3 region has 15 residues. Trimming took off 5 bases at V and 2 bases at J, with 13 bases between the two ends. Germline CDR1 SGHNT, CDR2 YENEEA. Here the CDR3 DNA reads TGTGCCAGCAGCGCAACCGGGCAGCCTGGAAACACCATATATTTT. Translation gives CASSATGQPGNTIYF. The full variable domain, completed using reference TRBV11-3 and TRBJ1-3, is EAGVVQSPRYKIIEKKQPVAFWCNPISGHNTLYWYLQNLGQGPELLIRYENEEAVDDSQLPKDRFSAERLKGVDSTLKIQPAELGDSAVYLCASSATGQPGNTIYFGEGSWLTVV.

The V call is TRBV7-2, the J call TRBJ1-5; D may be TRBD1 (5 bases). V dropped 3 bases and J dropped 7 bases, with 13 bases sitting between them. Germline values: CDR1 SGHTA, CDR2 FQGNSA. The CDR3 contains 14 residues. This CDR3 is CASSLGDSTQPQHF. CDR3 in DNA: TGTGCCAGCAGCTTGGGGGACTCAACCCAGCCCCAGCATTTT.

J is TRBJ2-7 and V is TRBV6-5; D remains ambiguous. Trimming shortened V by 0 bases and J by 2 bases, and 11 bases separated the two germline ends. Germline V gene data show CDR1 as MNHEY and CDR2 as SVGAGI. The length of the CDR3 is 15 residues. CDR3 protein: CASSYSRHDTYEQYF. For the CDR3, the DNA is TGTGCCAGCAGTTACTCTAGACACGATACCTACGAGCAGTACTTC.

The gene calls are TRBV30 and TRBJ1-6; D not resolved. V lost 3 bases, J lost 2 bases, and 8 bases lay in between. From germline, CDR1 is GTSNPN and CDR2 SVGIG (reference sequence). This CDR3 spans 14 amino acids. Here the CDR3 reads CAWSGGPYNSPLHF. In nucleotides, the CDR3 is TGTGCCTGGAGCGGTGGCCCCTATAATTCACCCCTCCACTTT.

This clone was observed a single time. The chain joins TRBV7-9 to TRBJ2-1, with 11 positions matching TRBD2. This CDR3 comprises 16 residues. The V segment lost 0 bases and the J segment 10 bases; nucleotides outside the gene matches: 8. Germline assignment: CDR1 SEHNR and CDR2 FQNEAQ (reference sequence). The CDR3 here is CASSLAPTSGSGEQFF. The DNA for the CDR3 is TGTGCCAGCAGCTTAGCGCCTACTAGCGGGAGTGGGGAGCAGTTCTTC.

V gene TRBV9 combines with J gene TRBJ2-2, with TRBD2 matching over 11 bases. Germline V gene lookup returns CDR1 SGDLS and CDR2 YYNGEE. With V trimmed by 0 bases and J by 5 bases, 3 bases remained unmatched. The CDR3 runs to 16 residues. In nucleotides, the CDR3 is TGTGCCAGCAGCGTAGCTGCTAGCGGGAGGACCGGGGAGCTGTTTTTT. Protein sequence: CASSVAASGRTGELFF. The variable domain in full, completed from reference TRBV9 and TRBJ2-2, reads DSGVTQTPKHLITATGQRVTLRCSPRSGDLSVYWYQQSLDQGLQFLIQYYNGEERAKGNILERFSAQQFPDLHSELNLSSLELGDSALYFCASSVAASGRTGELFFGEGSRLTVL.

This clone came up once. The V and J genes are TRBV28 and TRBJ2-1, with TRBD1 matching 7 bases. After removal of 5 bases from V and 0 bases from J, the junction contained 1 base not matched to a gene. This CDR3 has 14 amino acids. The germline V gene encodes CDR1 MDHEN and CDR2 SYDVKM. The CDR3 bases are TGTGCCAGCAGTCAGGGGGTCTCCTACAATGAGCAGTTCTTC. Translated: CASSQGVSYNEQFF. Based on the CDR3 plus reference TRBV28 and TRBJ2-1, the full variable domain is DVKVTQSSRYLVKRTGEKVFLECVQDMDHENMFWYRQDPGLGLRLIYFSYDVKMKEKGDIPEGYSVSREKKERFSLILESASTNQTSMYLCASSQGVSYNEQFFGPGTRLTVL.

The V gene is TRBV2, the J gene TRBJ2-5; 11 bases map to TRBD1. This CDR3 spans 14 amino acids. Germline values: CDR1 SNHLY, CDR2 FYNNEI. Losses at the gene ends were 7 bases for V and 6 bases for J; bases not matched to a gene: 7. In DNA form, the CDR3 reads TGTGCCAGCAAGGGACAGGGGGTTGGAAAGACCCAGTACTTC. It yields the protein CASKGQGVGKTQYF.